This T cell receptor (beta chain) was profiled in a study of blood T cell repertoires in COVID-19. In the original analysis: How many nucleated cells were present was estimated from reference gene primer amplification. TCRdb keeps only in-frame clones here, not all; method: immunoSEQ multiplex PCR. V and J calls and clone size follow that table, whereas D and trimming were derived from the DNA. The sample holds a few hundred thousand clones; about 89% are singletons and the top ten take nearly 6.5%. CDR1 and CDR2 (germline): MNHEY, SVGAGI. The V end lost 6 bases, the J end lost 10 bases, and 16 bases lay between the germline ends. This CDR3 spans 14 amino acids.

The sample taken for sequencing was peripheral blood. The chain is built from TRBV6-5 and TRBJ1-6; possibly TRBD1 for D (5 bases). The receptor was isolated from a man aged 18 to 30 who had recovered from COVID-19. CDR3: CASSLRRVGSPLHF. CDR3 sequence (DNA): TGTGCCAGCAGCCTACGCAGGGTCGGGTCACCCCTCCACTTT.